A selection of T cell receptor beta chains follows, all from one sample in a study of early T cells in non-severe SARS-CoV-2 infection. TCRdb itself ran the 5' RACE reads through MiXCR, one entry per CDR3 protein. The sample has around 20,000 distinct CDR3 sequences; about 4.3% are singletons. The specimen sequenced was whole blood. These receptors came from an adult who was a healthcare worker with PCR-confirmed SARS-CoV-2 infection or an uninfected control (not recorded which). CDR3s include the opening cysteine and the closing phenylalanine or tryptophan. The D gene is left open where the match is weak. For some rows the clone size is stated as once, few or many, or as a class when expanded; others skip it.

cdr3_aa cdr3_nt d_call j_call v_call clone_size
CASLGQGTEAFF TGTGCCAGCCTCGGACAGGGGACTGAAGCTTTCTTT TRBD1 TRBJ1-1 TRBV2 -
CSAPLAGGPSTGELFF TGCAGTGCCCCGCTAGCGGGAGGGCCTAGCACCGGGGAGCTGTTTTTT TRBD2 TRBJ2-2 TRBV20-1 many
CASRDRHSYEQYF TGTGCCAGTCGGGACAGACACTCCTACGAGCAGTACTTC TRBD1 TRBJ2-7 TRBV19 few
CASSEEAGGDTGELFF TGTGCCAGCAGCGAGGAGGCGGGAGGAGACACCGGGGAGCTGTTTTTT TRBD2 TRBJ2-2 TRBV7-9 few
CASRSRRGYWKLFF TGTGCAAGTCGCTCCCGCAGGGGCTATTGGAAACTGTTTTTT - TRBJ1-4 TRBV12-2 many
CASILTDTQYF TGTGCCAGCATCCTCACAGATACGCAGTATTTT - TRBJ2-3 TRBV7-9 many
CASSRGVIQYF TGTGCCAGCAGCCGCGGGGTCATTCAGTACTTC - TRBJ2-4 TRBV7-2 many
CASSLSSTGKVGGYTF TGTGCCAGTAGTCTCTCGTCGACAGGGAAAGTAGGTGGCTACACCTTC TRBD1 TRBJ1-2 TRBV19 many
CASSQGGKNTGELFF TGTGCCAGCAGCCAAGGCGGGAAGAACACCGGGGAGCTGTTTTTT - TRBJ2-2 TRBV3-1 -
CASAGTDYNEQFF TGTGCCAGCGCTGGGACGGATTACAATGAGCAGTTCTTC - TRBJ2-1 TRBV11-2 many
CASTLRGEAMNTEAFF TGTGCCAGCACCCTCAGAGGGGAGGCCATGAACACTGAAGCTTTCTTT - TRBJ1-1 TRBV28 many
CSVDITDTQYF TGCAGCGTTGATATCACAGATACGCAGTATTTT - TRBJ2-3 TRBV29-1 -
CASSSRQGYNEQFF TGTGCCAGCAGTTCCCGGCAGGGGTACAATGAGCAGTTCTTC - TRBJ2-1 TRBV12-3/TRBV12-4 -
CSARQGASNSPLHF TGCAGTGCTCGACAGGGGGCTTCTAATTCACCCCTCCACTTT TRBD1 TRBJ1-6 TRBV20-1 many
CASRLGQGMGEQFF TGTGCCAGCAGACTGGGACAGGGGATGGGTGAGCAGTTCTTC TRBD1 TRBJ2-1 TRBV6-2/TRBV6-3 many
CASKVTGRYGYTF TGTGCCAGCAAAGTTACGGGACGGTATGGCTACACCTTC - TRBJ1-2 TRBV12-3/TRBV12-4 many
CASRQGTEAFF TGTGCCAGCCGACAGGGCACTGAAGCTTTCTTT TRBD1 TRBJ1-1 TRBV2 many
CASSLSGVEQYF TGTGCCAGCAGTTTGTCCGGGGTCGAGCAGTACTTC - TRBJ2-7 TRBV12-3/TRBV12-4 many
CASSLASGAGISYNEQFF TGTGCCAGCAGCTTAGCTTCGGGGGCGGGCATCTCGTACAATGAGCAGTTCTTC - TRBJ2-1 TRBV7-6 many
CSARRPSGSSYEQYF TGCAGTGCCCGCCGACCTAGCGGTAGCTCCTACGAGCAGTACTTC TRBD2 TRBJ2-7 TRBV20-1 many